One and the same sample provided the 30 T cell receptor beta chains below, sequenced in a study of blood T cell repertoires in COVID-19. Generated by immunoSEQ multiplex PCR, the TCRdb table keeps only in-frame clones and is missing some. The repertoire consists of 250,000 or so clones, with approximately 85% occurring once and the leading ten covering 1.9%. The sequenced sample consisted of PBMCs or T cells enriched from blood (not recorded which). Receptors were obtained from a woman aged 45-65 years who had recovered from COVID-19.

Concerning this clone itself: The identical CDR3 is also encoded by other nucleotide sequences in the sample. The rearrangement uses TRBV5-1 and TRBJ2-2, with TRBD2 identical over 9 bases. CDR3 length equals 15 residues. Germline CDR1 SGHRS, CDR2 YFSETQ. The trim removed 1 base at V and 3 bases at J, leaving 1 base unmatched. The CDR3: CASSLTSGYTGELFF. The CDR3 nucleotides read TGCGCCAGCAGCTTGACTAGCGGGTACACCGGGGAGCTGTTTTTT.

This clone was recorded a few times. The sample has other DNA sequences that encode this CDR3 too. V gene TRBV2 combines with J gene TRBJ1-5; the D gene is possibly TRBD1 (5 bases). CDR1 is SNHLY and CDR2 is FYNNEI in the germline V gene. The CDR3 length is 13 residues. Between the trimmed V and J ends, which lost 3 bases and 2 bases, there was a span of 5 bases. CDR3 bases: TGTGCCAGCAGTGACAGGGGCAATCAGCCCCAGCATTTT. Its translation: CASSDRGNQPQHF.

The V and J genes are TRBV19 and TRBJ2-1, with 7 nucleotides matching TRBD2. Germline V gene sequence: CDR1 LNHDA, CDR2 SQIVND (reference sequence). The CDR3 sequence is 13 residues long. V lost 1 base and J lost 15; bases outside the gene matches: 9. CDR3 loop: CASSIVSGTGRFF. CDR3 bases: TGTGCCAGTAGTATAGTCAGCGGGACGGGTCGGTTCTTC.

The V call is TRBV10-3, the J call TRBJ2-5; D ambiguous. Deletions cut 0 bases from V and 4 bases from J, with 9 bases between. The V gene's germline CDR1 is ENHRY and CDR2 SYGVKD. CDR3 length equals 14 residues. CDR3 residues: CAISESVVGETQYF. The CDR3 DNA follows: TGTGCCATCAGTGAGTCAGTGGTCGGAGAGACCCAGTACTTC.

The rearrangement links TRBV28 to TRBJ2-1; 8 bases align to TRBD2. The germline V gene has CDR1 MDHEN and CDR2 SYDVKM. The CDR3 totals 14 residues. After removal of 3 bases from V and 5 bases from J, the junction contained 3 bases not matched to a gene. CDR3 protein: CASSFVAGNNEQFF. CDR3 bases: TGTGCCAGCAGTTTCGTAGCGGGGAACAATGAGCAGTTCTTC.

CDR3 sequence (DNA): TGTGCCAGCAGTTCACGCCGGGACAGCTTTCCCTATGGCTACACCTTC. Translating it yields CASSSRRDSFPYGYTF. V gene TRBV28 combines with J gene TRBJ1-2; TRBD1 agrees at 7 bases. The CDR3 extends over 16 amino acids. The ends lost 4 bases at V and 4 bases at J; junction bases unmatched: 12. Germline loops: CDR1 MDHEN, CDR2 SYDVKM.

The gene calls are TRBV7-2 and TRBJ1-1, with a weak D call TRBD1 (5 bases). The CDR3 length is 18 residues. Germline CDR1 is SGHTA and CDR2 is FQGNSA. Trimming left V 1 base short and J 0 bases short, with 18 bases between. The CDR3 spells CASSLDAGRVGMNTEAFF. In DNA, the CDR3 is TGTGCCAGCAGCTTAGACGCGGGACGGGTTGGAATGAACACTGAAGCTTTCTTT. The complete variable domain, with remaining parts taken from reference TRBV7-2 and TRBJ1-1, reads GAGVSQSPSNKVTEKGKDVELRCDPISGHTALYWYRQSLGQGLEFLIYFQGNSAPDKSGLPSDRFSAERTGGSVSTLTIQRTQQEDSAVYLCASSLDAGRVGMNTEAFFGQGTRLTVV.

The V gene is TRBV6-1, the J gene TRBJ1-6; TRBD1 aligns across 9 bases. Trimming at V came to 3 bases and at J to 8 bases, leaving 2 bases not matched to a gene. There are 14 residues in the CDR3. CDR1 is MNHNS and CDR2 is SASEGT in the germline V gene. The CDR3 region has the DNA TGTGCCAGCAGTGACGGGACAGGGTATTCACCCCTCCACTTT. Translating it yields CASSDGTGYSPLHF.

The chain's CDR3 is CASKWALNTEAFF. The CDR3 coding sequence is TGTGCCAGCAAATGGGCCCTGAACACTGAAGCTTTCTTT. The chain joins TRBV12-3 or TRBV12-4 to TRBJ1-1; no firm D call. This CDR3 region has 13 residues. Trimming shortened V by 7 bases and J by 0 bases, and 9 bases separated the two germline ends.

The V call is TRBV3-1 (or the pseudogene TRBV3-2), the J call TRBJ1-1; D not resolved. V was clipped by 9 bases and J by 8 bases, with 31 bases between them. This CDR3 contains 17 residues. Germline V gene data show CDR1 as LGHDT and CDR2 as YNNKEL (reference sequence). This chain's CDR3 is CARSDLLVELRLKEAFF. CDR3 nucleotides: TGTGCCAGATCCGACCTGTTGGTTGAACTGCGACTAAAAGAAGCTTTCTTT.

This sequence joins TRBV19 and TRBJ2-3, with 8 bases that match TRBD2. Germline-derived CDR1 and CDR2 are LNHDA and SQIVND (reference sequence). This CDR3 is 15 amino acids long. V lost 6 bases, J lost 2 bases, and 7 bases stayed unmatched. CDR3 loop: CASRPPSGFTDTQYF. CDR3 sequence (DNA): TGTGCCAGTAGACCCCCTAGCGGGTTCACAGATACGCAGTATTTT.

The chain uses TRBV28 and TRBJ2-6; TRBD2 matches 7 bases. Germline V lookup: CDR1 MDHEN, CDR2 SYDVKM. V shed 7 bases and J 4 bases; nucleotides not matched to a gene: 7. The CDR3 spans 15 residues. CDR3 sequence (DNA): TGTGCCAGCACTTTGGGAGGGTCAGGGGCCAACGTCCTGACTTTC. It is translated as CASTLGGSGANVLTF.

The genes are TRBV2 and TRBJ1-4; no definite D call. Germline CDR1 SNHLY, CDR2 FYNNEI. The CDR3 has 15 amino acids. V lost 3 bases, J lost 6 bases, and 14 bases lay in between. This chain's CDR3 is CASSEAGGPYEKLFF. CDR3 DNA: TGTGCCAGCAGTGAGGCGGGCGGACCTTATGAAAAACTGTTTTTT.

In this sample, this clone turned up once. This sequence joins TRBV6-1 and TRBJ1-1; D possibly corresponds to TRBD1 (6 bases). Germline assignment: CDR1 MNHNS and CDR2 SASEGT. The CDR3 is 14 residues long. With 1 base removed from V and 5 bases from J, the gap between germline ends came to 11 bases. CDR3 region: CASSEGGHMTEAFF. The CDR3 DNA follows: TGTGCCAGCAGTGAAGGGGGACATATGACTGAAGCTTTCTTT.

In this sample, this clone turned up once. This rearrangement joins TRBV16 to TRBJ1-5, with 9 bases identical to TRBD1. CDR1 is KGHSY, CDR2 FQNENV, per germline. Trimming removed 2 bases from V and 11 bases from J; junction bases left unmatched: 10. This CDR3 has 15 amino acids. The CDR3 DNA sequence: TGTGCCAGCAGCCAACTGGGACAGGGACATGGGGCCCAGCATTTT. Encoded protein: CASSQLGQGHGAQHF.

DNA for the CDR3: TGTGCCAGCTCACCGGGGACAGGGGGCCGAAACACTGAAGCTTTCTTT. As protein: CASSPGTGGRNTEAFF. The chain carries TRBV18 and TRBJ1-1; 12 bases map to TRBD1. Germline V gives CDR1 KGHSH, CDR2 LQKENI. V was clipped by 3 bases and J by 2 bases; unmatched bases: 4. The CDR3 length is 16 residues.

The chain has TRBV20-1 and TRBJ2-3; 9 bases map to TRBD2. Germline CDR1 DFQATT, CDR2 SNEGSKA (reference sequence). Germline trimming cut 3 bases from V and 2 bases from J; bases unmatched to any gene: 6. The CDR3 consists of 15 residues. CDR3 nucleotides: TGCAGTGCTAGTAGCCTAGCGGGAACCACAGATACGCAGTATTTT. This sequence encodes CSASSLAGTTDTQYF.

The chain uses TRBV11-3 and TRBJ2-1, with D tentatively TRBD1 (5 bases). The CDR3 is 14 amino acids. Germline V gene lookup returns CDR1 SGHNT and CDR2 YENEEA. Deletions cut 3 bases from V and 6 bases from J, with 12 bases between. Here the CDR3 reads CASSFQGPTNEQFF. In nucleotides, the CDR3 is TGTGCCAGCAGCTTTCAGGGCCCCACCAATGAGCAGTTCTTC.

The gene calls are TRBV5-1 and TRBJ1-1; TRBD1 aligns across 8 bases. CDR3 length: 15 amino acids. Per the germline V gene, CDR1 is SGHRS and CDR2 is YFSETQ. The V gene end was trimmed by 7 bases and the J gene end by 4 bases; junction bases not matched to a gene: 12. CDR3 DNA: TGCGCCAGCCAATGGACAGGGCAAGTGGGCACTGAAGCTTTCTTT. Amino acids: CASQWTGQVGTEAFF.

The V and J genes are TRBV15 and TRBJ2-7; D perhaps matches TRBD1 (5 bases). The CDR3 sequence is 16 residues long. V was shortened by 0 bases and J by 4 bases, with 16 bases between the two germline ends. CDR1 and CDR2 from the germline V gene are LNHNV and YYDKDF (reference sequence). The CDR3 region is CATSRDMTRAVYEQYF. In nucleotides, the CDR3 is TGTGCCACCAGCAGAGATATGACCAGGGCGGTTTACGAGCAGTACTTC.

V usage is TRBV28 and J usage is TRBJ1-1, with D unclear. V dropped 7 bases and J dropped 1 base, with 7 bases sitting between them. This CDR3 contains 12 residues. CDR1 and CDR2 from the germline V gene are MDHEN and SYDVKM. This CDR3 reads CASTEGNTEAFF. In DNA, the CDR3 is TGTGCCAGCACCGAGGGGAACACTGAAGCTTTCTTT.

This clone was seen more than once but under ten times. The chain combines TRBV12-3 or TRBV12-4 with TRBJ1-3; D is undetermined. This CDR3 region has 12 residues. V dropped 6 bases and J dropped 4 bases, with 7 bases sitting between them. The CDR3 loop is CASSKTGNTIYF. For the CDR3, the DNA is TGTGCCAGCAGCAAGACAGGAAACACCATATATTTT.

The table lists this clone with a few counts. The chain is built from TRBV27 and TRBJ2-7; 7 bases are shared with TRBD2. The CDR3 totals 14 residues. The V and J ends lost 7 bases and 4 bases, in that order; junction bases with no gene match: 10. CDR1 is MNHEY, CDR2 SMNVEV, per germline (reference sequence). CDR3 DNA sequence: TGTGCCAGCACCATTGTGGCGGGAGCATACGAGCAGTACTTC. Protein sequence: CASTIVAGAYEQYF.

This chain joins TRBV3-1 (or the pseudogene TRBV3-2) and TRBJ2-7; TRBD2 aligns across 14 bases. The germline V gene has CDR1 LGHDT and CDR2 YNNKEL (reference sequence). After removal of 4 bases from V and 7 bases from J, the junction contained 6 bases not matched to a gene. This CDR3 has 15 amino acids. The CDR3: CASSPGLAGAGEQYF. CDR3 coding DNA: TGTGCCAGCAGCCCGGGACTAGCGGGAGCGGGAGAGCAGTACTTC.

V gene TRBV2 combines with J gene TRBJ1-5; D gene ambiguous. Looked up from germline, CDR1 is SNHLY and CDR2 is FYNNEI. The CDR3 has 13 residues. V was cut by 8 bases and J by 3 bases, with 11 bases left in between. CDR3 coding DNA: TGTGCCAGCGGTAGAAAAACCAATCAGCCCCAGCATTTT. It specifies CASGRKTNQPQHF.

The rearrangement joins TRBV18 to TRBJ1-5; D not certain. Trimming pared 3 bases from V and 4 bases from J, leaving 4 bases between. The CDR3 contains 12 residues. The germline V gene encodes CDR1 KGHSH and CDR2 LQKENI. Written as DNA, the CDR3 is TGTGCCAGCTCACCCCCAAATCAGCCCCAGCATTTT. Translated, it gives CASSPPNQPQHF.

The chain recombines TRBV28 with TRBJ2-7; 8 bases map to TRBD1. The V segment lost 8 bases and the J segment 6 bases; nucleotides outside the gene matches: 6. CDR1 is MDHEN, CDR2 SYDVKM, per germline. The CDR3 runs to 12 residues. The CDR3 is CASGSRGREQYF. Written as DNA, the CDR3 is TGTGCCAGCGGTTCCAGGGGGCGCGAGCAGTACTTC.

The chain carries TRBV9 and TRBJ2-7; 7 bases agree with TRBD2. The length of the CDR3 is 15 residues. Unmatched junction bases numbered 8, after V lost 0 bases and J lost 5 bases. In germline, CDR1 is SGDLS, CDR2 YYNGEE. CDR3: CASSVGWEGLHEQYF. As DNA, the CDR3 is TGTGCCAGCAGCGTAGGGTGGGAGGGCCTCCACGAGCAGTACTTC.

The gene calls are TRBV18 and TRBJ1-2; D remains unclear. The CDR3 sequence is 12 residues long. V lost 2 bases and J 4 bases, leaving 5 bases between the germline ends. Germline lookup yields CDR1 KGHSH and CDR2 LQKENI. Written as DNA, the CDR3 is TGTGCCAGCTCACCAGCGCTCTATGGCTACACCTTC. Protein product: CASSPALYGYTF.

V gene TRBV18 combines with J gene TRBJ2-7; unclear D gene. CDR1 is KGHSH, CDR2 LQKENI, per germline. V was trimmed by 2 bases and J by 1 base, leaving 9 bases between them. The CDR3 runs to 14 residues. CDR3 sequence reads: CASSPTTDSYEQYF. CDR3 coding DNA: TGTGCCAGCTCACCAACGACTGATTCCTACGAGCAGTACTTC.